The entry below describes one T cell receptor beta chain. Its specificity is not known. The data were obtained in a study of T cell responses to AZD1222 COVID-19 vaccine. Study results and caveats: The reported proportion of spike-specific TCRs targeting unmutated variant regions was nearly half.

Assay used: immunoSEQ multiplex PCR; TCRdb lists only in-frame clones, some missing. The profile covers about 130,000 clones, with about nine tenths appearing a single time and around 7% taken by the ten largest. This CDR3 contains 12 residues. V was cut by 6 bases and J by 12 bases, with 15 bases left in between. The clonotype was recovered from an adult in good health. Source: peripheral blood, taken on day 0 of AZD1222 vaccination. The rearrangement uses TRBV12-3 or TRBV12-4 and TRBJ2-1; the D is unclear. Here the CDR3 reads CASSLPSGRQFF. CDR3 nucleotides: TGTGCCAGCAGCCTACCATCGGGTCGGCAGTTCTTC.